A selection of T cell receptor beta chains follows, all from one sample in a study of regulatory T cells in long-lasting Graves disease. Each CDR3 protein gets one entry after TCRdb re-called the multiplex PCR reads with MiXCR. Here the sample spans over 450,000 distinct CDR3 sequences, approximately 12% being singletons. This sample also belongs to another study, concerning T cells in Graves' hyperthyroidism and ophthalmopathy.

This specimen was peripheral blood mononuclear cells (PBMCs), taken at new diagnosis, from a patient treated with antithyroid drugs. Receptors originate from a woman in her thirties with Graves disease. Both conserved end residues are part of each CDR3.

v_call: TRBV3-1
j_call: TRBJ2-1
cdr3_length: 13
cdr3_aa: CASSLGWDLGQFF

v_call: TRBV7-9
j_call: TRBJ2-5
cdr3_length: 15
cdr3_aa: CASGDRDRGLETQYF

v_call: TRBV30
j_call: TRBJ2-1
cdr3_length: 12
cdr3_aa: CAWSTGYNEQFF

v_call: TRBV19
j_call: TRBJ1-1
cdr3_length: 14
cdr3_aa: CASSNTFTSTEAFF

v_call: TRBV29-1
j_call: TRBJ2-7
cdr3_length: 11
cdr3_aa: CSVANYAEQYF

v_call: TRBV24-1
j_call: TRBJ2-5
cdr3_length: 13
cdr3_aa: CATPEEGQETQYF

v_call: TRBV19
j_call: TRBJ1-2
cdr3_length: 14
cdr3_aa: CASTLMTGVYGYTF

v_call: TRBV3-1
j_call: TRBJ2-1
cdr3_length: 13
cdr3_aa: CASSQGAGAEQFF

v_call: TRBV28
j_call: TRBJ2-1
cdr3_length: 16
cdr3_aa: CASSSRTSGSGGEQFF

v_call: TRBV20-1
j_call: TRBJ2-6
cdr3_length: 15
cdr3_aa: CSARPQDTGANVLTF

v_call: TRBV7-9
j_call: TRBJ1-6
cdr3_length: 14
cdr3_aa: CASSRGSSSSPLHF

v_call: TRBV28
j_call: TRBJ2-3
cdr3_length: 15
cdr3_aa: CASRSAGGSIDTQYF

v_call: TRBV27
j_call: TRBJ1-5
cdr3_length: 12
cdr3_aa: CASGISNQPQHF

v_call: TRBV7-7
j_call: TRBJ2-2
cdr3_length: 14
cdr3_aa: CASSSRQGTGELFF

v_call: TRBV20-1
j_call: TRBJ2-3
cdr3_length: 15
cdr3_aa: CSARRQDLSTDTQYF

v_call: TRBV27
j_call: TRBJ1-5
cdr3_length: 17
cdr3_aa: CASSVTGGAFGNQPQHF

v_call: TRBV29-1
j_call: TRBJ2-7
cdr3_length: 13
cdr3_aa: CSVAKGAMYEQYF

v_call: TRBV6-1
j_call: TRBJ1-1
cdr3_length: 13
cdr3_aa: CASSVQWNTEAFF

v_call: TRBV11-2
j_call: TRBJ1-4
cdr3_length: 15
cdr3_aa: CASRPGDNFDEKLFF

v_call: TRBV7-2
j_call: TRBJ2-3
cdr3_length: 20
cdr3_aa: CASSLAPTRSFALSTDTQYF

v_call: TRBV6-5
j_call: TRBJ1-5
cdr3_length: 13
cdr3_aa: CASSYTRPQPQHF